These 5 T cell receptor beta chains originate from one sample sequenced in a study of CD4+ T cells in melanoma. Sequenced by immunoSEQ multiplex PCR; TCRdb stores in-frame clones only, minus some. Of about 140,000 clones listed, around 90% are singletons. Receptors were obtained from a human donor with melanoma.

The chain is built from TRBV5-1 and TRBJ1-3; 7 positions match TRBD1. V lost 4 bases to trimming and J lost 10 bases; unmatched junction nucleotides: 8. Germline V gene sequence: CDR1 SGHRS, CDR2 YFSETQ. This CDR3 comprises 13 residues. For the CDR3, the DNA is TGCGCCAGCAGCACCGGACAGGTCGGGACCATATATTTT. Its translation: CASSTGQVGTIYF. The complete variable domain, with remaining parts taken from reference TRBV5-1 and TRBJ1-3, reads KAGVTQTPRYLIKTRGQQVTLSCSPISGHRSVSWYQQTPGQGLQFLFEYFSETQRNKGNFPGRFSGRQFSNSRSEMNVSTLELGDSALYLCASSTGQVGTIYFGEGSWLTVV.

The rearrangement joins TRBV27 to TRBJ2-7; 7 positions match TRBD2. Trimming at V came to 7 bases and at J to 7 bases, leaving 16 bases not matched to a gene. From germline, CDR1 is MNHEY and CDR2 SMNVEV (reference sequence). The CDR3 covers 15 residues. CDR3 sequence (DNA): TGTGCCAGCACCAGAACCTCAGGGTGGGGGGGGGAGCAGTACTTC. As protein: CASTRTSGWGGEQYF.

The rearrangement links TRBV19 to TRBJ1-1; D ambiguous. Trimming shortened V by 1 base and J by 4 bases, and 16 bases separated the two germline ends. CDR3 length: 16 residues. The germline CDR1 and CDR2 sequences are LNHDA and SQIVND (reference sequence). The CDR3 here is CASSIVLVRRSTEAFF. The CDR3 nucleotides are TGTGCCAGTAGTATAGTATTGGTGCGGAGGAGCACTGAAGCTTTCTTT.

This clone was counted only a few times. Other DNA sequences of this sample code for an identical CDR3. The CDR3, as DNA: TGCGCCAGCAGCTTGGGAGGGGGAGCTGAAGCTTTCTTT. Translation gives CASSLGGGAEAFF. This chain uses TRBV5-1 with TRBJ1-1, with D possibly TRBD1 on 6 matching bases. Germline V CDR1 and CDR2: SGHRS, YFSETQ. CDR3 length: 13 residues. The V and J ends lost 0 bases and 6 bases respectively, with 9 bases between them.

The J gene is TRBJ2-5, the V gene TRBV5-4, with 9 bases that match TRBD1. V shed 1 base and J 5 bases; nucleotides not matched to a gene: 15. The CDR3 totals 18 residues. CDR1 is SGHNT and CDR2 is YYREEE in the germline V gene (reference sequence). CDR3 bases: TGTGCCAGCAGCTTGTTTTCCGCAGTGACAGGGGGGGCGGAGACCCAGTACTTC. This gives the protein CASSLFSAVTGGAETQYF.